One and the same sample provided the 22 T cell receptor beta chains below, sequenced in a study of blood T cells in healthy people across ages. Through a sample-barcoded 5' primer and a J-beta primer mix, a second PCR was run for roughly 6 to 11 cycles. TCRdb recomputed calls from the 5' RACE reads with MiXCR, one row per CDR3 protein. The sample has 1.5 million or so distinct CDR3 sequences; about 45% are singletons. Material for sequencing was blood. The origin of the receptors is a woman aged 18-29 years in good health.

The table lists this clonotype with a few counts. J is TRBJ2-6 and V is TRBV4-3, with D possibly TRBD1 on 6 matching bases. In germline, CDR1 is LGHNA, CDR2 YSLEER. The CDR3 spans 16 residues. Trimming removed 0 bases from V and 2 bases from J, with 8 bases in between. The DNA for the CDR3 is TGCGCCAGCAGCCAAGATGCAGGGGCTGGGGCCAACGTCCTGACTTTC. Translation gives CASSQDAGAGANVLTF.

J is TRBJ1-2 and V is TRBV4-3; D may be TRBD1 (5 bases). The CDR3 loop spans 15 amino acids. V was cut by 5 bases and J by 8 bases, with 21 bases left in between. Germline-derived CDR1 and CDR2 are LGHNA and YSLEER. The CDR3 spells CASSSLGAWTYGYTF. For the CDR3, the DNA is TGCGCCAGCAGCTCCCTCGGGGCCTGGACTTACGGCTACACCTTC.

The chain has TRBV7-2 and TRBJ1-5; 10 bases align to TRBD1. The V and J ends lost 2 bases and 6 bases, in that order; junction bases with no gene match: 7. Germline V CDR1 and CDR2: SGHTA, FQGNSA. This CDR3 region has 16 residues. CDR3 nucleotide sequence: TGTGCCAGCAGCTTAAGCCGGGACAGGGGATCTCAGCCCCAGCATTTT. Translated, it gives CASSLSRDRGSQPQHF.

This clonotype was picked up one time. V and J are TRBV20-1 and TRBJ2-7, with no clear D. Germline-derived CDR1 and CDR2 are DFQATT and SNEGSKA (reference sequence). CDR3 length equals 17 residues. Trimming shortened V by 5 bases and J by 7 bases, and 30 bases separated the two germline ends. The CDR3 bases are TGCAGTGCTGACATTCCCCTAGTGGCTGAAGTCTTCAATGAGCAGTACTTC. Translation: CSADIPLVAEVFNEQYF.

Points on this clonotype: The junction departs from germline at one end; a sequencing error may be responsible. The rearrangement uses TRBV7-9 and TRBJ2-5; 9 bases fit TRBD1. The J call may be in error: the DNA end matches TRBJ2-7 better. The germline V gene has CDR1 SEHNR and CDR2 FQNEAQ (reference sequence). This CDR3 spans 17 amino acids. The CDR3 nucleotides read TGTGCCAGCAGCTTAGGGCCCGGGACAGGGATCTCCGACGAGCAGTACTTC. It specifies CASSLGPGTGISDEQYF.

This clonotype was detected only a few times. The chain couples TRBV6-2 or TRBV6-3 to TRBJ1-1; D may be TRBD1 (6 bases). This CDR3 contains 15 residues. Per the germline V gene, CDR1 is MNHEY and CDR2 is SVGEGT. V lost 6 bases, J lost 4 bases, and 18 bases lay in between. CDR3 coding DNA: TGTGCCAGCAGGCCCACAGGGTTTTTGGGCACTGAAGCTTTCTTT. Its translation: CASRPTGFLGTEAFF.

This clonotype was observed once. At one end, the junction sequence differs from germline, possibly due to a read error. The genes are TRBV7-2 and TRBJ2-7, with 9 bases identical to TRBD2. The germline CDR1 and CDR2 sequences are SGHTA and FQGNSA. The CDR3 has 15 residues. CDR3 loop: CASSLLAGVSYERYF. The CDR3, as DNA: TGTGCCAGCAGCTTATTAGCGGGGGTCTCCTACGAGCGGTACTTC.

This clonotype appeared a few times. The chain couples TRBV9 to TRBJ2-3, with D possibly TRBD2 on 5 matching bases. This CDR3 spans 17 amino acids. V gave up 2 bases and J gave up 3 bases, with 19 bases separating them. Germline V gene lookup returns CDR1 SGDLS and CDR2 YYNGEE. In nucleotides, the CDR3 is TGTGCCAGCAGCGTGGGAAGGACGGGGATCGGGACAGATACGCAGTATTTT. It encodes CASSVGRTGIGTDTQYF.

This clonotype was observed a few times. The V gene is TRBV6-2 or TRBV6-3, the J gene TRBJ2-7, with D hard to call. The CDR3 loop spans 12 amino acids. Trimming stripped 4 bases from V and 3 bases from J, with 7 bases between. Germline CDR1 is MNHEY and CDR2 is SVGEGT. Here the CDR3 reads CASSSNGYEQYF. CDR3 nucleotide sequence: TGTGCCAGCAGTTCCAACGGCTACGAGCAGTACTTC.

This clonotype was detected only a few times. This chain uses TRBV10-2 with TRBJ2-7; D unclear. V dropped 6 bases and J dropped 5 bases, with 11 bases sitting between them. Germline V gene sequence: CDR1 WSHSY, CDR2 SAAADI. The CDR3 runs to 12 residues. The CDR3 sequence is CASRFDSNEQYF. The DNA of the CDR3 is TGCGCCAGCAGATTTGACTCTAACGAGCAGTACTTC.

The V and J genes are TRBV2 and TRBJ1-1; the D gene is possibly TRBD1 (5 bases). This CDR3 region has 17 residues. Germline V gene data show CDR1 as SNHLY and CDR2 as FYNNEI. Deletions cut 6 bases from V and 3 bases from J, with 23 bases between. CDR3 coding DNA: TGTGCCAGCAGCCTCTTAATGGGGGTTAGGGAGGACACTGAAGCTTTCTTT. The encoded protein is CASSLLMGVREDTEAFF.

This clonotype occurred a few times. The rearrangement uses TRBV21-1 and TRBJ2-7. TRBV21-1 is shown as a pseudogene. The CDR3 has 12 residues. The CDR3: CASSKLRTEQYF. The CDR3 region has the DNA TGTGCCAGCAGCAAACTTAGGACGGAGCAGTACTTC.

The chain joins TRBV20-1 to TRBJ2-1; maybe TRBD2 (5 bases). The CDR3 length is 12 residues. Trimming removed 3 bases from V and 7 bases from J, with 10 bases in between. The germline CDR1 and CDR2 sequences are DFQATT and SNEGSKA (reference sequence). This chain's CDR3 is CSASSRTNEQFF. The CDR3 DNA reads TGCAGTGCTAGCTCAAGGACTAATGAGCAGTTCTTC.

This clonotype appeared a few times. The V gene is TRBV5-1, the J gene TRBJ2-2; no definite D call. CDR1 and CDR2 from the germline V gene are SGHRS and YFSETQ. CDR3 length equals 15 residues. Trimming stripped 4 bases from V and 0 bases from J, with 10 bases between. CDR3 nucleotides: TGCGCCAGCAGCCTACGAGACCCGAACACCGGGGAGCTGTTTTTT. Protein sequence: CASSLRDPNTGELFF.

The chain recombines TRBV5-1 with TRBJ2-7; either TRBD1 or TRBD2 may fit D (5 bases each). This CDR3 is 16 amino acids long. Germline CDR1 reads SGHRS; CDR2 reads YFSETQ. Trimming stripped 0 bases from V and 0 bases from J, with 13 bases between. CDR3: CASSLGTGTVSYEQYF. CDR3 DNA sequence: TGCGCCAGCAGCTTGGGGACCGGGACCGTCTCCTACGAGCAGTACTTC.

This CDR3 reads CASSFDRGVQNEQYF. CDR3 coding DNA: TGTGCCAGCAGCTTTGACAGGGGCGTCCAGAACGAGCAGTACTTC. The genes are TRBV7-9 and TRBJ2-7; 8 bases are a match to TRBD1. The germline CDR1 and CDR2 sequences are SEHNR and FQNEAQ (reference sequence). V lost 3 bases, J lost 5 bases, and 9 bases stayed unmatched. This CDR3 spans 15 amino acids.

V gene TRBV6-2 or TRBV6-3 combines with J gene TRBJ2-5; D call uncertain. Germline V lookup: CDR1 MNHEY, CDR2 SVGEGT. V shed 5 bases and J shed 11 bases, with 15 bases lying between them. CDR3 size: 12 residues. CDR3 loop: CASSPVHNEQYF. The DNA of the CDR3 is TGTGCCAGCAGTCCCGTTCACAATGAGCAGTACTTC.

The chain carries TRBV12-3 or TRBV12-4 and TRBJ2-1; 10 bases are a match to TRBD1. The V gene end was trimmed by 6 bases and the J gene end by 7 bases; junction bases not matched to a gene: 12. The CDR3 extends over 16 amino acids. CDR3: CASSRNLGTGVNEQFF. For the CDR3, the DNA is TGTGCCAGCAGCCGAAATCTGGGGACAGGGGTAAATGAGCAGTTCTTC.

This clonotype came up once. At one end, the junction sequence differs from germline, possibly due to a read error. This sequence joins TRBV4-3 and TRBJ1-1; 11 nucleotides line up with TRBD1. This CDR3 is built from 15 residues. Germline V CDR1 and CDR2: LGHNA, YSLEER. The CDR3 here is CASSQRDRGSTGAFF. As DNA, the CDR3 is TGCGCCAGCAGCCAAAGGGACAGGGGGAGCACTGGAGCTTTCTTT.

This clonotype was observed a handful of times. The rearrangement uses TRBV29-1 and TRBJ2-3; no definite D call. CDR3 length: 13 residues. Trimming took off 2 bases at V and 5 bases at J, with 11 bases between the two ends. Germline V gene lookup returns CDR1 SQVTM and CDR2 ANQGSEA. In DNA form, the CDR3 reads TGCAGCGTTGAACGGGTGGGGAAAGATACGCAGTATTTT. It codes for CSVERVGKDTQYF.

The genes are TRBV4-3 and TRBJ2-1; 13 bases are a match to TRBD2. The V gene end was trimmed by 3 bases and the J gene end by 7 bases; junction bases not matched to a gene: 6. The germline V gene encodes CDR1 LGHNA and CDR2 YSLEER. The CDR3 spans 16 residues. CDR3 DNA: TGCGCCAGCAGCCATGTACTAGCGGGGGGGGAGAATGAGCAGTTCTTC. Protein: CASSHVLAGGENEQFF.

V and J are TRBV6-5 and TRBJ1-2; TRBD1 aligns across 8 bases. The length of the CDR3 is 13 residues. V was pared by 5 bases and J by 6 bases, with 5 bases of the junction left unmatched. Germline CDR1 is MNHEY and CDR2 is SVGAGI. For the CDR3, the DNA is TGTGCCAGCAGTATGGACAGGGCTGATGGCTACACCTTC. Translation gives CASSMDRADGYTF.